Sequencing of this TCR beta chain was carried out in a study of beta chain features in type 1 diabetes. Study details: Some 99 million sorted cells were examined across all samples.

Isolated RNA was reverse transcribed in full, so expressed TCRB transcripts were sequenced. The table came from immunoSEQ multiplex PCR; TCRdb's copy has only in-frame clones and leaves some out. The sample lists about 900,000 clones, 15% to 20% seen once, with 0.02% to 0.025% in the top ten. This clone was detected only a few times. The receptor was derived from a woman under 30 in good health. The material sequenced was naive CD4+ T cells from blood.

This CDR3 reads CASSELRDRVANQPQHF. DNA of the CDR3: TGTGCCAGCAGTGAATTGCGGGACAGGGTGGCCAATCAGCCCCAGCATTTT. V usage is TRBV6-1 and J usage is TRBJ1-5, with 9 bases identical to TRBD1. J gave up 3 bases and V 2 bases, and 8 bases lay outside the gene matches. The length of the CDR3 is 17 residues. Germline V lookup: CDR1 MNHNS, CDR2 SASEGT.